These 30 T cell receptor beta chains originate from one sample sequenced in a study of beta chain features in type 1 diabetes. The antigens of these receptors remain unknown. All of the isolated RNA was reverse transcribed, so expressed TCRB transcripts were sequenced. Some clones are missing from TCRdb's copy, which holds only in-frame ones; the method was immunoSEQ multiplex PCR. The sample shows some 290,000 clones, approximately 15% of them seen only once. The study, taken as a whole, reports: Moderate yet significant TCRB CDR3 shortening was seen in Type 1 diabetes patients in all four CD4+ subsets.

Input material: naive CD4+ T cells from blood. The receptors shown here come from a man between 25 and 39 years old with type 1 diabetes.

This clone was found once. V is TRBV28 and J is TRBJ2-7; possible D gene TRBD1, 6 bases. Trimming removed 4 bases at V and 4 bases at J, with 20 bases between. The CDR3 covers 16 residues. The germline V gene encodes CDR1 MDHEN and CDR2 SYDVKM. In nucleotides, the CDR3 is TGTGCCAGCAGTTCCATCAGGGGCGCAAAGTTGTACGAGCAGTACTTC. Its translation is CASSSIRGAKLYEQYF.

This chain links TRBV9 with TRBJ2-7; 7 bases align to TRBD2. CDR3 length equals 13 residues. The junction had 1 base not matched to a gene; V was cut back by 1 base and J by 3 bases. Germline loops: CDR1 SGDLS, CDR2 YYNGEE. CDR3 nucleotide sequence: TGTGCCAGCAGCGTAACGGGAGGCTACGAGCAGTACTTC. Its translation is CASSVTGGYEQYF.

V usage is TRBV28 and J usage is TRBJ2-1; D uncertain. Germline V CDR1 and CDR2: MDHEN, SYDVKM. The CDR3 covers 13 residues. Trimming pared 7 bases from V and 10 bases from J, leaving 17 bases between. The CDR3 here is CASNNHGSREQFF. CDR3 DNA sequence: TGTGCCAGCAACAACCACGGGTCGAGGGAGCAGTTCTTC.

This chain connects TRBV7-9 to TRBJ2-1, with 9 bases matching TRBD2. Trimming removed 9 bases from V and 15 bases from J; junction bases left unmatched: 12. The CDR3 extends over 12 amino acids. CDR1 and CDR2 (germline): SEHNR, FQNEAQ (reference sequence). CDR3 region: CASSPSGRQPFF. CDR3 sequence (DNA): TGTGCCAGTAGCCCGAGCGGGAGGCAACCGTTCTTC. The full variable domain, rest sourced from reference TRBV7-9 and TRBJ2-1, is DTGVSQNPRHKITKRGQNVTFRCDPISEHNRLYWYRQTLGQGPEFLTYFQNEAQLEKSRLLSDRFSAERPKGSFSTLEIQRTEQGDSAMYLCASSPSGRQPFFGPGTRLTVL.

The chain carries TRBV27 and TRBJ2-1; TRBD2 matches 7 bases. Trimming took 3 bases from V and 4 from J; bases not matched to a gene: 6. CDR3 size: 15 residues. Germline CDR1 reads MNHEY; CDR2 reads SMNVEV (reference sequence). The CDR3 loop reads CASSFSRESYNEQFF. The DNA of the CDR3 is TGTGCCAGCAGTTTTTCGCGGGAGTCGTACAATGAGCAGTTCTTC.

The chain is built from TRBV30 and TRBJ1-5; TRBD1 matches 9 bases. Germline values: CDR1 GTSNPN, CDR2 SVGIG (reference sequence). This CDR3 contains 14 residues. V trimming: 3 bases; J trimming: 7 bases; junction bases outside the gene matches: 7. CDR3 amino acids: CAWSIQGARQPQHF. The CDR3 nucleotides are TGTGCCTGGAGCATACAGGGGGCTCGGCAGCCCCAGCATTTT.

Only a few counts were recorded for this clone. The CDR3 spells CASSPLRDRNQPQHF. CDR3 bases: TGTGCCAGCTCACCTCTCCGGGACAGAAATCAGCCCCAGCATTTT. This sequence joins TRBV18 and TRBJ1-5; TRBD1 matches 7 bases. This CDR3 contains 15 residues. Per the germline V gene, CDR1 is KGHSH and CDR2 is LQKENI. V lost 3 bases and J lost 4; bases outside the gene matches: 6.

This clone was detected only a few times. The chain is built from TRBV5-6 and TRBJ2-2; D gene unclear. Germline CDR1 SGHDT, CDR2 YYEEEE. The CDR3 covers 14 residues. Trimming shortened V by 3 bases and J by 4 bases, and 10 bases separated the two germline ends. The chain's CDR3 is CASSYGAGTGELFF. The CDR3 region has the DNA TGTGCCAGCAGCTACGGAGCCGGCACCGGGGAGCTGTTTTTT.

This clone was counted between two and nine times. This chain uses TRBV27 with TRBJ2-7; TRBD2 matches 13 bases. This CDR3 has 16 amino acids. V trimming: 6 bases; J trimming: 0 bases; junction bases outside the gene matches: 5. Germline loops: CDR1 MNHEY, CDR2 SMNVEV (reference sequence). CDR3 protein: CASRGGLAGISYEQYF. The DNA for the CDR3 is TGTGCCAGCAGGGGGGGACTAGCGGGAATCTCCTACGAGCAGTACTTC.

The chain joins TRBV6-6 to TRBJ1-2; 8 bases agree with TRBD1. CDR1 is MNHNY, CDR2 SVGAGI, per germline (reference sequence). The CDR3 has 16 residues. V lost 0 bases, J lost 4 bases, and 7 bases stayed unmatched. CDR3 protein: CASSYSDRVTVYGYTF. The CDR3 DNA reads as TGTGCCAGCAGTTACTCGGACAGGGTGACGGTCTATGGCTACACCTTC.

The chain carries TRBV19 and TRBJ2-3, with TRBD2 as a possible D gene (6 bases). Trimming removed 5 bases at V and 2 bases at J, with 11 bases between. CDR3 length: 14 amino acids. CDR1 and CDR2 from the germline V gene are LNHDA and SQIVND (reference sequence). The CDR3, as DNA: TGTGCCAGTAGTTCACTAGCCGTCACAGATACGCAGTATTTT. Its protein product is CASSSLAVTDTQYF.

The chain is built from TRBV18 and TRBJ2-1; 11 bases match TRBD2. Germline loops: CDR1 KGHSH, CDR2 LQKENI. The length of the CDR3 is 15 residues. V lost 3 bases, J lost 8 bases, and 6 bases stayed unmatched. CDR3 DNA: TGTGCCAGCTCACCGTCGGGACTAGCGGTCGATGAGCAGTTCTTC. It specifies CASSPSGLAVDEQFF. Full variable domain (remainder filled in from reference TRBV18 and TRBJ2-1): NAGVMQNPRHLVRRRGQEARLRCSPMKGHSHVYWYRQLPEEGLKFMVYLQKENIIDESGMPKERFSAEFPKEGPSILRIQQVVRGDSAAYFCASSPSGLAVDEQFFGPGTRLTVL.

This clone was detected only a few times. The chain joins TRBV27 to TRBJ2-3; the match to TRBD2 covers 12 bases. This CDR3 is 16 amino acids long. Germline V CDR1 and CDR2: MNHEY, SMNVEV (reference sequence). V shed 10 bases, J shed 1 base, and the junction held 9 bases outside the gene matches. CDR3 nucleotide sequence: TGTGCCAACAAGGGACTAGCGGGCGGGTGCACAGATACGCAGTATTTT. As protein: CANKGLAGGCTDTQYF.

J is TRBJ2-7 and V is TRBV18; 7 positions match TRBD1. The length of the CDR3 is 17 residues. Germline-derived CDR1 and CDR2 are KGHSH and LQKENI. J gave up 5 bases and V 3 bases, and 16 bases lay outside the gene matches. CDR3 in amino acids: CASSPRTGQPLSHEQYF. The CDR3 DNA reads as TGTGCCAGCTCACCTCGTACGGGACAGCCCTTATCTCACGAGCAGTACTTC. Together with reference TRBV18 and TRBJ2-7, the CDR3 gives the full variable domain: NAGVMQNPRHLVRRRGQEARLRCSPMKGHSHVYWYRQLPEEGLKFMVYLQKENIIDESGMPKERFSAEFPKEGPSILRIQQVVRGDSAAYFCASSPRTGQPLSHEQYFGPGTRLTVT.

This clone was detected only a few times. The genes are TRBV19 and TRBJ2-2; D is unresolved. The CDR3 totals 13 residues. Germline-derived CDR1 and CDR2 are LNHDA and SQIVND (reference sequence). Trimming shortened V by 3 bases and J by 5 bases, and 7 bases separated the two germline ends. The CDR3 is CASSIPFTGELFF. As DNA, the CDR3 is TGTGCCAGTAGTATCCCCTTTACCGGGGAGCTGTTTTTT.

The table lists this clone with a few counts. The rearrangement links TRBV7-9 to TRBJ1-5, with 8 bases aligning to TRBD1. In germline, CDR1 is SEHNR, CDR2 FQNEAQ (reference sequence). V shed 5 bases, J shed 9 bases, and the junction held 15 bases outside the gene matches. The CDR3 has 16 amino acids. The DNA for the CDR3 is TGTGCCAGCAGCGAGACCGGGACAGGCCCTAGCGGGCCCCAGCATTTT. Translating gives CASSETGTGPSGPQHF. The full variable domain, completed using reference TRBV7-9 and TRBJ1-5, is DTGVSQNPRHKITKRGQNVTFRCDPISEHNRLYWYRQTLGQGPEFLTYFQNEAQLEKSRLLSDRFSAERPKGSFSTLEIQRTEQGDSAMYLCASSETGTGPSGPQHFGDGTRLSIL.

The chain is built from TRBV5-1 and TRBJ2-7, with D possibly matching TRBD2 (6 bases). V was cut by 0 bases and J by 6 bases, with 10 bases left in between. From germline, CDR1 is SGHRS and CDR2 YFSETQ. CDR3 length: 13 residues. CDR3 in DNA: TGCGCCAGCAGCTTGGATTTCGGGGGCGAGCAGTACTTC. Protein sequence: CASSLDFGGEQYF.

The genes are TRBV28 and TRBJ2-7, with 7 bases that match TRBD1. J gave up 0 bases and V 5 bases, and 13 bases lay outside the gene matches. The CDR3 totals 17 residues. CDR1 is MDHEN, CDR2 SYDVKM, per germline. The CDR3, as DNA: TGTGCCAGCAGTCCAACACCGGGACAGAAGAGCTCCTACGAGCAGTACTTC. It specifies CASSPTPGQKSSYEQYF. The variable domain in full, with the rest retrieved from reference TRBV28 and TRBJ2-7, is DVKVTQSSRYLVKRTGEKVFLECVQDMDHENMFWYRQDPGLGLRLIYFSYDVKMKEKGDIPEGYSVSREKKERFSLILESASTNQTSMYLCASSPTPGQKSSYEQYFGPGTRLTVT.

The chain combines TRBV5-1 with TRBJ1-5, with a possible D match to TRBD1 (6 bases). CDR1 SGHRS and CDR2 YFSETQ come from the germline V gene. The CDR3 has 15 residues. V was pared by 4 bases and J by 0 bases, with 11 bases between. The DNA for the CDR3 is TGCGCCAGCAGCCCGGGACACACTAGCAATCAGCCCCAGCATTTT. Its protein is CASSPGHTSNQPQHF.

This rearrangement joins TRBV25-1 to TRBJ2-7; 7 nucleotides agree with TRBD1. V dropped 2 bases and J dropped 5; count of bases not matched to a gene: 6. Germline CDR1 is MGHDK and CDR2 is SYGVNS. The CDR3 loop spans 14 amino acids. The CDR3 DNA reads TGTGCCAGCAGTGAAGTACAGGGGCTTGACGAGCAGTACTTC. It encodes CASSEVQGLDEQYF.

The gene calls are TRBV15 and TRBJ2-7; possible D gene TRBD2, 5 bases. V was pared by 4 bases and J by 0 bases, with 10 bases between. Per the germline V gene, CDR1 is LNHNV and CDR2 is YYDKDF (reference sequence). The CDR3 has 14 residues. The CDR3 here is CATSIAGFSYEQYF. CDR3 sequence (DNA): TGTGCCACCAGCATCGCGGGTTTCTCCTACGAGCAGTACTTC.

This rearrangement joins TRBV5-1 to TRBJ2-5; possibly TRBD2 for D (5 bases). In germline, CDR1 is SGHRS, CDR2 YFSETQ. The CDR3 length is 15 residues. Trimming shortened V by 4 bases and J by 7 bases, and 20 bases separated the two germline ends. This chain's CDR3 is CASSPRFQEVVTQYF. In DNA form, the CDR3 reads TGCGCCAGCAGCCCACGATTCCAGGAGGTGGTGACCCAGTACTTC.

This clone was counted a few times. Other DNA sequences in the same sample also yield this CDR3. The chain combines TRBV28 with TRBJ2-7, with 9 bases matching TRBD2. V lost 3 bases, J lost 4 bases, and 1 base stayed unmatched. The CDR3 loop spans 13 amino acids. Germline V gene sequence: CDR1 MDHEN, CDR2 SYDVKM. This CDR3 reads CASSLGLAYEQYF. CDR3 coding DNA: TGTGCCAGCAGTTTGGGACTAGCTTACGAGCAGTACTTC.

About this clone itself: Within the sample, other DNA sequences also encode this same CDR3. The gene calls are TRBV6-5 and TRBJ2-3; D not resolved. Germline loops: CDR1 MNHEY, CDR2 SVGAGI. Trimming left V 4 bases short and J 1 base short, with 6 bases between. The CDR3 runs to 13 residues. The CDR3: CASSSPGTDTQYF. The CDR3 nucleotides read TGTGCCAGCAGTTCCCCGGGCACAGATACGCAGTATTTT.

The J gene is TRBJ1-5, the V gene TRBV7-9; a weak D match, TRBD1 (5 bases). Germline assignment: CDR1 SEHNR and CDR2 FQNEAQ (reference sequence). This CDR3 is 15 amino acids long. The ends were cut back, 5 bases at V and 0 bases at J, with 11 bases in the middle. CDR3 bases: TGTGCCAGCAGCCCCCGGGGGAGTAGCAATCAGCCCCAGCATTTT. This sequence encodes CASSPRGSSNQPQHF.

J is TRBJ2-3 and V is TRBV18, with D possibly matching TRBD1 (6 bases). This CDR3 is 13 amino acids long. The V and J ends lost 5 bases and 3 bases respectively, with 9 bases between them. The germline V gene has CDR1 KGHSH and CDR2 LQKENI. This CDR3 is CASSNTGTDTQYF. DNA of the CDR3: TGTGCCAGCTCAAATACAGGGACAGATACGCAGTATTTT.

This clone appeared a few times. The rearrangement uses TRBV5-1 and TRBJ2-7, with 7 nucleotides matching TRBD2. The CDR3 spans 17 residues. Germline lookup yields CDR1 SGHRS and CDR2 YFSETQ. Trimming took 2 bases from V and 0 from J; bases not matched to a gene: 11. The chain's CDR3 is CASSLSGRSGYSYEQYF. DNA for the CDR3: TGCGCCAGCAGCTTATCGGGGCGTAGCGGGTACTCCTACGAGCAGTACTTC.

This clone has more than one count but fewer than ten. The chain has TRBV28 and TRBJ2-7, with 14 bases that match TRBD2. After removal of 6 bases from V and 4 bases from J, the junction contained 5 bases not matched to a gene. Germline CDR1 reads MDHEN; CDR2 reads SYDVKM. The CDR3 totals 15 residues. In nucleotides, the CDR3 is TGTGCCAGCAGGCAGACTAGCGGGAGGGGATACGAGCAGTACTTC. Protein: CASRQTSGRGYEQYF. The full variable domain, rest sourced from reference TRBV28 and TRBJ2-7, is DVKVTQSSRYLVKRTGEKVFLECVQDMDHENMFWYRQDPGLGLRLIYFSYDVKMKEKGDIPEGYSVSREKKERFSLILESASTNQTSMYLCASRQTSGRGYEQYFGPGTRLTVT.

The table lists this clone with a count of one. The V gene is TRBV19, the J gene TRBJ1-1, with 7 bases that match TRBD1. After removal of 9 bases from V and 0 bases from J, the junction contained 4 bases not matched to a gene. In germline, CDR1 is LNHDA, CDR2 SQIVND (reference sequence). The CDR3 runs to 13 residues. This CDR3 is CASRDSMNTEAFF. The CDR3 DNA reads as TGTGCCAGCCGGGACAGCATGAACACTGAAGCTTTCTTT.

The rearrangement uses TRBV7-2 and TRBJ1-4, with 9 bases aligning to TRBD1. Germline V gives CDR1 SGHTA, CDR2 FQGNSA. This CDR3 region has 17 residues. J gave up 7 bases and V 6 bases, and 15 bases lay outside the gene matches. CDR3 bases: TGTGCCAGCAGAGACACCGGGACAGGGTGGCGAAGTGAAAAACTGTTTTTT. The encoded protein is CASRDTGTGWRSEKLFF.